This T cell receptor beta chain was recovered during a study of tumor and adjacent non-tumor tissue in lung cancer. Study results and caveats: TCR diversity was significantly greater in tumor than normal lung tissue.

The CDR3 consists of 13 residues. The germline CDR1 and CDR2 sequences are MNHEY and SVGAGI. To note about this clonotype: No antigen is known for it. At one end the junction does not follow the germline gene, possibly because of a read error.

TCRbeta libraries were built with three rounds of nested PCR, modified from ARM-PCR. One entry per CDR3 protein, called by TCRdb with MiXCR from the multiplex PCR reads. Of more than 60,000 distinct CDR3 sequences listed, 76% are singletons. RNA was extracted from bulk tissue without any cell sorting. This non-tumor lung sample came from over 3 cm beyond the tumor edge. The V gene is TRBV6-5, the J gene TRBJ2-1, with unresolved D. This TCR was recovered from a man aged 60 to 69 with non-small cell lung cancer. Sequencing was performed on distant non-tumor lung tissue. For the CDR3, the DNA is TGTGCCAGTAGTTGGGCGGCAGTCAATGATCAGTTCTTC. This encodes CASSWAAVNDQFF.